A single sample gave rise to the 13 T cell receptor beta chains below, sequenced in a study of T cell clonality in common variable immunodeficiency. Findings and limits, study-wide: In common variable immunodeficiency, TCR beta chains reportedly carried fewer deletions and N-nucleotide insertions.

Some clones are missing from TCRdb's copy, which holds only in-frame ones; the method was immunoSEQ multiplex PCR. Observed in the sample are roughly 42,000 clones, none of them singletons. These receptors' targets are unknown. Material: peripheral blood mononuclear cells. The receptors derive from a human donor with common variable immunodeficiency.

About this clone itself: From the germline J gene comes the end of the CDR3, since the read stops 3 residues before it. This chain uses TRBV30 with TRBJ1-5; D gene uncertain. The germline V gene has CDR1 GTSNPN and CDR2 SVGIG (reference sequence). The CDR3 is 11 residues long. Trimming removed 0 bases at V and 9 bases at J, with 6 bases between. The CDR3 DNA, read in part, is TGTGCCTGGAGTGTCTTCGGGCCC. The encoded protein is CAWSVFGP. The complete CDR3 protein is CAWSVFGPQHF.

This clone has a handful of counts. The read is 3 residues too short to cover the CDR3 end, so that end is filled in from the germline J gene. The same CDR3 can be traced to other DNA sequences in this sample. The chain carries TRBV7-2 and TRBJ2-5, with D perhaps TRBD1 (6 bases). Germline CDR1 SGHTA, CDR2 FQGNSA. The CDR3 contains 14 residues. With 1 base removed from V and 5 bases from J, the gap between germline ends came to 11 bases. The CDR3: CASSLGGGVETQYF. CDR3 bases read: TGTGCCAGCAGCTTAGGTGGGGGCGTGGAGACC.

In this sample, this clone turned up a few times. Read data end 3 residues before the CDR3 end; the end is taken from the germline J gene. This chain connects TRBV11-2 to TRBJ1-3; D is unresolved. Trimming took 0 bases from V and 4 from J, leaving 7 bases between them. The V gene's germline CDR1 is SGHAT and CDR2 FQNNGV. The CDR3 runs to 14 residues. The covered CDR3 bases are TGTGCCAGCAGCTTAGATATCAGGGGAAACACC. It specifies CASSLDIRGNT. The full CDR3 sequence reads CASSLDIRGNTIYF.

This clone was counted only a few times. Sequencing ends 3 residues short of the CDR3 end; the germline J gene provides the rest. The chain links TRBV2 to TRBJ1-1, with 7 bases that match TRBD1. This CDR3 has 15 residues. The germline gives CDR1 SNHLY, CDR2 FYNNEI. V trimming: 8 bases; J trimming: 2 bases; junction bases outside the gene matches: 11. Partial CDR3 DNA: TGTGCCAGCTCCTCGGGGACAGTCTCAAACACTGAA. This sequence encodes CASSSGTVSNTE. The whole CDR3 is CASSSGTVSNTEAFF.

This clone was counted a few times. The read terminates 3 residues ahead of where the CDR3 ends, so the germline J gene completes it. J is TRBJ2-3 and V is TRBV19, with TRBD2 matching over 9 bases. This CDR3 comprises 15 residues. Trimming removed 5 bases from V and 2 bases from J; junction bases left unmatched: 5. Per the germline V gene, CDR1 is LNHDA and CDR2 is SQIVND (reference sequence). This CDR3 is CASSWAGGPTDTQYF. Partial CDR3 DNA: TGTGCCAGTAGTTGGGCGGGGGGGCCCACAGATACG. Drawing the rest from reference TRBV19 and TRBJ2-3, the complete variable domain is DGGITQSPKYLFRKEGQNVTLSCEQNLNHDAMYWYRQDPGQGLRLIYYSQIVNDFQKGDIAEGYSVSREKKESFPLTVTSAQKNPTAFYLCASSWAGGPTDTQYFGPGTRLTVL.

The sample holds many counts of this clone. The read is 3 residues too short to cover the CDR3 end, so that end is filled in from the germline J gene. This chain links TRBV7-9 with TRBJ2-7; 11 nucleotides line up with TRBD2. V trimming: 4 bases; J trimming: 3 bases; junction bases outside the gene matches: 5. Germline CDR1 reads SEHNR; CDR2 reads FQNEAQ (reference sequence). This CDR3 has 15 amino acids. The CDR3 spells CASSSGLAVLYEQYF. Partial CDR3 DNA: TGTGCCAGCAGCTCGGGACTAGCGGTCCTCTACGAG.

Points on this clone: The CDR3 goes on 3 residues after the read ends, and that part is filled in from the germline J gene. J is TRBJ2-6 and V is TRBV18; TRBD1 aligns across 8 bases. The junction had 2 bases not matched to a gene; V was cut back by 5 bases and J by 2 bases. This CDR3 contains 15 residues. CDR1 and CDR2 from the germline V gene are KGHSH and LQKENI. The part of the CDR3 DNA that was read is TGTGCCAGCTCAAGACAGGGGACTGGGGCCAACGTC. It translates to CASSRQGTGANV. The whole CDR3 region reads CASSRQGTGANVLTF. The complete variable domain, with remaining parts taken from reference TRBV18 and TRBJ2-6, reads NAGVMQNPRHLVRRRGQEARLRCSPMKGHSHVYWYRQLPEEGLKFMVYLQKENIIDESGMPKERFSAEFPKEGPSILRIQQVVRGDSAAYFCASSRQGTGANVLTFGAGSRLTVL.

This clone has a count of ten or more. The sequenced fragment ends 3 residues before the CDR3 boundary, so the rest is inferred from the germline J gene. The J gene is TRBJ2-1, the V gene TRBV19; D is undetermined. The CDR3 covers 14 residues. Trimming removed 1 base from V and 4 bases from J, with 8 bases in between. Per the germline V gene, CDR1 is LNHDA and CDR2 is SQIVND (reference sequence). The sequenced CDR3 bases are TGTGCCAGTAGTATAGTGGCCGAGTACAATGAG. Its translation: CASSIVAEYNE. The full CDR3 is CASSIVAEYNEQFF.

Note on this clone: The observed sequence ends 3 residues before the CDR3 terminus, with the missing tail filled in from the germline J gene. The rearrangement links TRBV7-6 to TRBJ2-1; TRBD2 is a possible D gene (7 bases). The germline gives CDR1 SGHVS, CDR2 FNYEAQ. The length of the CDR3 is 14 residues. V was pared by 2 bases and J by 7 bases, with 12 bases between. Partial CDR3 DNA: TGTGCCAGCAGCTTATCGGGGGGCGGAAATGAG. It is translated as CASSLSGGGNE. The CDR3 as a whole reads CASSLSGGGNEQFF. Full variable domain (missing parts from reference TRBV7-6 and TRBJ2-1): GAGVSQSPRYKVTKRGQDVALRCDPISGHVSLYWYRQALGQGPEFLTYFNYEAQQDKSGLPNDRFSAERPEGSISTLTIQRTEQRDSAMYRCASSLSGGGNEQFFGPGTRLTVL.

In its sample, this clone was seen a few times. With the read ending 3 residues before the CDR3 end, the germline J gene is used to fill in that end. The chain employs TRBV10-2 and TRBJ2-5; TRBD2 might be the D (6 bases). V shed 4 bases and J shed 4 bases, with 10 bases lying between them. CDR3 size: 13 residues. CDR1 and CDR2 from the germline V gene are WSHSY and SAAADI. The sequenced CDR3 bases are TGCGCCAGCAGTGGACTAGACTTAGAGACC. It yields the protein CASSGLDLET. The full-length CDR3 reads as CASSGLDLETQYF.

This clone was seen more than once but under ten times. The read gets to within 3 residues of the CDR3 end, and the germline J gene fills in the rest. This chain joins TRBV7-3 and TRBJ2-1, with TRBD2 as a possible D gene (7 bases). V was clipped by 6 bases and J by 5 bases, with 14 bases between them. The germline CDR1 and CDR2 sequences are SGHTA and FQGTGA. CDR3 length equals 14 residues. CDR3 bases read: TGTGCCAGCAGTCCGGGGGGCGGGAACAATGAG. It specifies CASSPGGGNNE. The whole CDR3 region reads CASSPGGGNNEQFF.

Concerning this clone: The sequenced fragment ends 3 residues before the CDR3 boundary, so the rest is inferred from the germline J gene. The chain uses TRBV2 and TRBJ2-1, with 7 bases lining up with TRBD1. The CDR3 covers 15 residues. Germline trimming cut 0 bases from V and 3 bases from J; bases unmatched to any gene: 2. Germline V lookup: CDR1 SNHLY, CDR2 FYNNEI. The CDR3 bases that were read are TGTGCCAGCAGTGAAGCGACAGGGATCTACAATGAG. Translation: CASSEATGIYNE. The CDR3 in full is CASSEATGIYNEQFF. The variable domain in full, completed from reference TRBV2 and TRBJ2-1, reads EPEVTQTPSHQVTQMGQEVILRCVPISNHLYFYWYRQILGQKVEFLVSFYNNEISEKSEIFDDQFSVERPDGSNFTLKIRSTKLEDSAMYFCASSEATGIYNEQFFGPGTRLTVL.

A note on this clone: From the germline J gene comes the end of the CDR3, since the read stops 3 residues before it. This rearrangement joins TRBV6-2 or TRBV6-3 to TRBJ2-1; TRBD1 aligns across 11 bases. Looked up from germline, CDR1 is MNHEY and CDR2 is SVGEGT. The junction had 8 bases not matched to a gene; V was cut back by 0 bases and J by 7 bases. The CDR3 has 17 residues. Incomplete CDR3 DNA: TGTGCCAGCAGTTACTCGCCGGACAGGGGGCTGTGGAATGAG. Amino acid sequence: CASSYSPDRGLWNE. The entire CDR3 sequence reads CASSYSPDRGLWNEQFF.